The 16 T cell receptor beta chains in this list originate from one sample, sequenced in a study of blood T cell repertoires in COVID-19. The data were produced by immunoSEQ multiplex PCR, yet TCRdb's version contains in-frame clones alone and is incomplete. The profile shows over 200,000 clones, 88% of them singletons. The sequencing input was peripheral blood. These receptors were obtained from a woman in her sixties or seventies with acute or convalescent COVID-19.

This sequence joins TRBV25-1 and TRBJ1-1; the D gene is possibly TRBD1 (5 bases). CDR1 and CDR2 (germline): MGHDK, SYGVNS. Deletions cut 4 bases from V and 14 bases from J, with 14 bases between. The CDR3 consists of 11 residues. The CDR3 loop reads CASSVRGDIFF. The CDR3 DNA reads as TGTGCCAGCAGTGTCCGGGGGGATATCTTCTTT.

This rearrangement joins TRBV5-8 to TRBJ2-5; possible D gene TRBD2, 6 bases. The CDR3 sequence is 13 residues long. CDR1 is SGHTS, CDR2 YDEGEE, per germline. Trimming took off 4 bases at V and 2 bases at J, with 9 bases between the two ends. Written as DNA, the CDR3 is TGTGCCAGCAGCGGGGGGTGGCAAGAGACCCAGTACTTC. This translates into CASSGGWQETQYF.

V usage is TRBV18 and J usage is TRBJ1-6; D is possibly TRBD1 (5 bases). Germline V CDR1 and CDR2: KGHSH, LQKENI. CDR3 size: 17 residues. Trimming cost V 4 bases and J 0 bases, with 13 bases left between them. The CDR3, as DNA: TGTGCCAGCTCACGGGACTCTCAGAGCTCCTATAATTCACCCCTCCACTTT. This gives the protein CASSRDSQSSYNSPLHF.

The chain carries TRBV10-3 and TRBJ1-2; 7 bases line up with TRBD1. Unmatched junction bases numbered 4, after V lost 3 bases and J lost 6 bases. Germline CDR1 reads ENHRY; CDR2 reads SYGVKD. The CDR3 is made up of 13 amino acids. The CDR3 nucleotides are TGTGCCATCAGTGAAGCAGGGGGAGATGGCTACACCTTC. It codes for CAISEAGGDGYTF.

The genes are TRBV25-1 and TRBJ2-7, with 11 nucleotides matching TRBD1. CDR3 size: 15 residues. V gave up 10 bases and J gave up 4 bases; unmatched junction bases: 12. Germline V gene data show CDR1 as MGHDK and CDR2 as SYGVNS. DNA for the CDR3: TGTGCCAACAGCATACTGGGACAGGGGGTATACGAGCAGTACTTC. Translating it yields CANSILGQGVYEQYF.

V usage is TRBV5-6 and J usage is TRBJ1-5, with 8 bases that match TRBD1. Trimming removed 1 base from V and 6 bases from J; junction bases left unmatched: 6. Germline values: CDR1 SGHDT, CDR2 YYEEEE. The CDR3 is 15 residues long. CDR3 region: CASSLIGQGAQPQHF. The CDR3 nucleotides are TGTGCCAGCAGCTTGATAGGTCAGGGGGCTCAGCCCCAGCATTTT.

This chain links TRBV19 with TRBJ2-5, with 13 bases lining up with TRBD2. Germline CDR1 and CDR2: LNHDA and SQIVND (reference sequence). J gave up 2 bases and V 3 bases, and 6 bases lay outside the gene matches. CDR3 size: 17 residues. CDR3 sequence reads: CASSMGLAGRVQETQYF. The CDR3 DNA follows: TGTGCCAGTAGTATGGGACTAGCGGGGAGGGTACAAGAGACCCAGTACTTC.

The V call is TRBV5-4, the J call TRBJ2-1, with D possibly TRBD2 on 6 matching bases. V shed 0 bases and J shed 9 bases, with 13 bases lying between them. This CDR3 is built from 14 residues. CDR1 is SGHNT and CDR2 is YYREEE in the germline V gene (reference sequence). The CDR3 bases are TGTGCCAGCAGCTTGGAAGTTCTCGGGGGTGAGCAGTTCTTC. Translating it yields CASSLEVLGGEQFF.

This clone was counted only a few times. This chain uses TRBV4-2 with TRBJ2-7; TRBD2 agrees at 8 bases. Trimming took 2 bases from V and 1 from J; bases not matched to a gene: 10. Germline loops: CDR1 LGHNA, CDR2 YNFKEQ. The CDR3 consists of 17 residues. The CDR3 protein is CASSQSLRGGQSYEQYF. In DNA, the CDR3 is TGTGCCAGCAGCCAATCGCTTCGGGGGGGCCAATCCTACGAGCAGTACTTC.

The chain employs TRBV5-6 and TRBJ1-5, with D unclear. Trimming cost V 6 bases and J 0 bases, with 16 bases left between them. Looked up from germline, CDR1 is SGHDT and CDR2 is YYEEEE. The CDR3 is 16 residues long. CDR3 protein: CASTDAARGSNQPQHF. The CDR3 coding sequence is TGTGCCAGCACCGACGCGGCCCGGGGTAGCAATCAGCCCCAGCATTTT.

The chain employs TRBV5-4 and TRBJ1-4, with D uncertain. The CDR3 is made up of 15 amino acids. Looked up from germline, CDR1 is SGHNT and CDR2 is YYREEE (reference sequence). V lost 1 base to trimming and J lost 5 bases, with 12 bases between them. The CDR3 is CASSLRITGNEKLFF. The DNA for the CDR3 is TGTGCCAGCAGCTTGCGGATCACGGGAAATGAAAAACTGTTTTTT.

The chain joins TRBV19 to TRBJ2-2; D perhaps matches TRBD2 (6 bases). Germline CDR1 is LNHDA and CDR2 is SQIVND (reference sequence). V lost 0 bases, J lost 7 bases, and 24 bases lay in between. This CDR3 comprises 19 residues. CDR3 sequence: CASSIERRGAGTGSGELFF. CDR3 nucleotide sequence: TGTGCCAGTAGTATAGAGAGAAGAGGGGCGGGGACGGGAAGCGGGGAGCTGTTTTTT.

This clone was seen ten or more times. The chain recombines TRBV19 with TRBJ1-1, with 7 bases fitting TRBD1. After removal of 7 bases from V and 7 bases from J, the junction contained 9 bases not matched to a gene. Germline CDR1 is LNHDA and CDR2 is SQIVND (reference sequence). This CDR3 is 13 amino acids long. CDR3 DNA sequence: TGTGCCAGTACCCCCGGACAGGCAGGTGAAGCTTTCTTT. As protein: CASTPGQAGEAFF.

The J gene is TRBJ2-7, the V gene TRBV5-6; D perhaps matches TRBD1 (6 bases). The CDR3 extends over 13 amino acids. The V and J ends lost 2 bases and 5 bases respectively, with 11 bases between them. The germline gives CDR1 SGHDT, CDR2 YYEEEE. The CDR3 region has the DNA TGTGCCAGCAGCTTTAACAGGGCGAACGAGCAGTACTTC. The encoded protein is CASSFNRANEQYF.

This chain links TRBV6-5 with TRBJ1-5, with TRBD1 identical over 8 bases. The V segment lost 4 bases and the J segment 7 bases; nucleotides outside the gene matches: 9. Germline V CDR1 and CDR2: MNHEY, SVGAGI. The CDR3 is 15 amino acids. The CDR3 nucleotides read TGTGCCAGCAGTTCCCCAGGGGGCCTGGGACAGCCCCAGCATTTT. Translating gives CASSSPGGLGQPQHF.

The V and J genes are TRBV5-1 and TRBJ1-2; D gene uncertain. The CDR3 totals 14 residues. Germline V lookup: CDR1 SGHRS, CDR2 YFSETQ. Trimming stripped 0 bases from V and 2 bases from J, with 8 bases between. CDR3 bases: TGCGCCAGCAGCTTGGGGGGAGGGAACTATGGCTACACCTTC. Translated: CASSLGGGNYGYTF.